This is a list of T cell receptor beta chains from one sample in a study of CD4+ T cells in melanoma. Clones were read by immunoSEQ multiplex PCR, and TCRdb kept only the in-frame ones, dropping some. The sample yields some 15,000 clones, 62% seen once. Sample: cells from a culture (not recorded whether cultured in vitro). Every receptor here comes from a human donor with melanoma. The CDR3 runs from the conserved cysteine through the conserved F or W. D genes are given only for firm matches. Rows may omit the clone size; those that give it use once, few, many or a size class.

v_gene	abundance	j_gene	d_gene	CDR3nt	CDR3aa
TRBV19	NA	TRBJ1-5	NA	TGTGCCAGTAGTATAGGCCCAGGGGTTGCACCCACTCAGCCCCAGCATTTT	CASSIGPGVAPTQPQHF
TRBV30	NA	TRBJ2-7	TRBD2	TGTGCCTGGAGGGGGACTAGCGGGGGCTACGAGCAGTACTTC	CAWRGTSGGYEQYF
TRBV9	few	TRBJ1-6	NA	TGTGCCAGCAGTAATACCCCCGGGAGCTCCTATAATTCACCCCTCCACTTT	CASSNTPGSSYNSPLHF
TRBV6-1	medium-sized	TRBJ1-5	NA	TGTGCCAGCAGTGCCAACCCCGACAGGTTCAATCAGCCCCAGCATTTT	CASSANPDRFNQPQHF
TRBV6-5	once	TRBJ1-1	NA	TGTGCCAGCAGTTCCTCTAGGAGGGGGGGAACAGTTGAAGCTTTCTTT	CASSSSRRGGTVEAFF
TRBV25-1	NA	TRBJ1-6	NA	TGTGCCACCACTAAGAGCTCCTATAATTCACCCCTCCACTTT	CATTKSSYNSPLHF
TRBV2	medium-sized	TRBJ1-3	NA	TGTGCCAGCAGGCTTACAGGGTCAGGAAACACCATATATTTT	CASRLTGSGNTIYF
TRBV5-8	NA	TRBJ2-7	NA	TGTGCCAGCAGCCCCGGACAATTCTACGAGCAGTACTTC	CASSPGQFYEQYF
TRBV11-2	NA	TRBJ1-1	TRBD1	TGTGCCAGCAGCTTAGTAGGCCCCCAACAGGGGGTGTACACTGAAGCTTTCTTT	CASSLVGPQQGVYTEAFF
TRBV4-1	NA	TRBJ1-6	NA	TGCGCCAGCAGCCCACAGGGTAGCTCCTATAATTCACCCCTCCACTTT	CASSPQGSSYNSPLHF
TRBV12-5	NA	TRBJ2-3	TRBD2	TGTGCTAGTGGTTTGGGGTCTAGCGGGGGAGATACGCAGTATTTT	CASGLGSSGGDTQYF